A single sample gave rise to the 32 T cell receptor beta chains below, sequenced in a study of graft-versus-host responses after intestinal transplantation. The method was immunoSEQ multiplex PCR; TCRdb's version includes in-frame clones alone and lacks a portion of them. The sample carries 90,000 to 150,000 clones, roughly 95% recorded once. Their recognized antigens are unknown. Specimen: unstimulated CD8+ T cells sorted from spleen or lymph node cells, collected before intestinal transplant. Receptors originate from a human donor who received an intestinal transplant.

The chain has TRBV4-1 and TRBJ2-7, with TRBD2 matching 8 bases. CDR1 and CDR2 (germline): MGHRA, YSYEKL. V gave up 4 bases and J gave up 4 bases; unmatched junction bases: 6. There are 14 residues in the CDR3. The CDR3, as DNA: TGCGCCAGCAGCCCCGGGCTAGCGGGTTACGAGCAGTACTTC. Translating it yields CASSPGLAGYEQYF.

This clone appeared a single time. The chain carries TRBV5-6 and TRBJ2-1; TRBD2 matches at 14 bases. The ends lost 4 bases at V and 10 bases at J; junction bases unmatched: 7. CDR3 length equals 15 residues. CDR1 SGHDT and CDR2 YYEEEE come from the germline V gene. DNA for the CDR3: TGTGCCAGCAGCCAGGGGACTAGCGGGAGACACGAGCAGTTCTTC. Protein product: CASSQGTSGRHEQFF.

The V call is TRBV30, the J call TRBJ2-2; the D gene could be TRBD1 or TRBD2 (5 bases each). The germline gives CDR1 GTSNPN, CDR2 SVGIG (reference sequence). The V end lost 2 bases, the J end lost 7 bases, and 20 bases lay between the germline ends. This CDR3 is built from 16 residues. Here the CDR3 reads CAWSMDPGRGIGELFF. DNA for the CDR3: TGTGCCTGGAGTATGGACCCGGGACGCGGAATCGGGGAGCTGTTTTTT. Full variable domain (missing parts from reference TRBV30 and TRBJ2-2): SQTIHQWPATLVQPVGSPLSLECTVEGTSNPNLYWYRQAAGRGLQLLFYSVGIGQISSEVPQNLSASRPQDRQFILSSKKLLLSDSGFYLCAWSMDPGRGIGELFFGEGSRLTVL.

This chain links TRBV14 with TRBJ2-1; no clear D gene. Germline V gene lookup returns CDR1 SGHDN and CDR2 FVKESK. The germline V and J ends were trimmed by 0 bases and 15 bases, with 18 bases remaining between them. The CDR3 covers 14 residues. CDR3 bases: TGTGCCAGCAGCCAAGATCCTTCTGCGTTGAGGCTGTTCTTC. This encodes CASSQDPSALRLFF.

This clone came up a few times. The V gene is TRBV7-9, the J gene TRBJ2-7; 10 nucleotides match TRBD1. The V and J ends lost 5 bases and 2 bases, in that order; junction bases with no gene match: 6. Per the germline V gene, CDR1 is SEHNR and CDR2 is FQNEAQ (reference sequence). This CDR3 comprises 15 residues. The CDR3 DNA reads TGTGCCAGCAGCCTGGGACAGGGGATGACCTACGAGCAGTACTTC. It specifies CASSLGQGMTYEQYF.

This clone was observed a single time. The genes are TRBV7-9 and TRBJ1-5; D is unresolved. Germline CDR1 and CDR2: SEHNR and FQNEAQ (reference sequence). Trimming removed 3 bases at V and 7 bases at J, with 7 bases between. The CDR3 is 12 residues long. This CDR3 is CASSFLEQPQHF. As DNA, the CDR3 is TGTGCCAGCAGCTTCTTAGAACAGCCCCAGCATTTT.

This clone is a singleton in its sample. The chain combines TRBV5-6 with TRBJ2-1; 8 bases line up with TRBD2. J was trimmed by 3 bases and V by 2 bases; bases with no gene match: 7. The length of the CDR3 is 16 residues. CDR1 SGHDT and CDR2 YYEEEE come from the germline V gene. In nucleotides, the CDR3 is TGTGCCAGCAGCTTAATAGCGGGAAGAGTCTACAATGAGCAGTTCTTC. Amino acids: CASSLIAGRVYNEQFF.

The genes are TRBV7-9 and TRBJ1-4; unclear D gene. This CDR3 is built from 15 residues. CDR1 is SEHNR, CDR2 FQNEAQ, per germline (reference sequence). V was pared by 4 bases and J by 8 bases, with 17 bases between. The DNA for the CDR3 is TGTGCCAGCAGCTACGACACCGTCGGCGTGGAAAAACTGTTTTTT. Translation: CASSYDTVGVEKLFF. The whole variable domain, filled in from reference TRBV7-9 and TRBJ1-4, reads DTGVSQNPRHKITKRGQNVTFRCDPISEHNRLYWYRQTLGQGPEFLTYFQNEAQLEKSRLLSDRFSAERPKGSFSTLEIQRTEQGDSAMYLCASSYDTVGVEKLFFGSGTQLSVL.

The rearrangement links TRBV28 to TRBJ2-2, with D possibly TRBD1 on 6 matching bases. V shed 2 bases and J shed 4 bases, with 8 bases lying between them. The CDR3 is made up of 14 amino acids. Germline CDR1 and CDR2: MDHEN and SYDVKM. The CDR3 region is CASSLTDSTGELFF. The CDR3 DNA reads TGTGCCAGCAGTTTAACGGACAGCACCGGGGAGCTGTTTTTT.

The genes are TRBV28 and TRBJ2-1; TRBD1 might be the D (6 bases). Trimming cost V 4 bases and J 4 bases, with 32 bases left between them. Germline-derived CDR1 and CDR2 are MDHEN and SYDVKM. The CDR3 is made up of 21 amino acids. The CDR3 loop is CASSSDPRQVPPGVRYNEQFF. The CDR3 DNA is TGTGCCAGCAGTTCCGATCCTCGACAGGTCCCCCCAGGGGTGCGTTACAATGAGCAGTTCTTC. Full variable domain (missing parts from reference TRBV28 and TRBJ2-1): DVKVTQSSRYLVKRTGEKVFLECVQDMDHENMFWYRQDPGLGLRLIYFSYDVKMKEKGDIPEGYSVSREKKERFSLILESASTNQTSMYLCASSSDPRQVPPGVRYNEQFFGPGTRLTVL.

V gene TRBV29-1 combines with J gene TRBJ2-7; TRBD2 matches at 15 bases. This CDR3 has 19 amino acids. Per the germline V gene, CDR1 is SQVTM and CDR2 is ANQGSEA. V dropped 1 base and J dropped 2; count of bases not matched to a gene: 12. The CDR3 is CSVEAYRAGLAGGPYEQYF. The CDR3 nucleotides are TGCAGCGTTGAAGCCTACAGGGCCGGACTAGCGGGAGGGCCCTACGAGCAGTACTTC.

The rearrangement joins TRBV28 to TRBJ1-5, with D uncertain. Germline-derived CDR1 and CDR2 are MDHEN and SYDVKM. Deletions cut 5 bases from V and 0 bases from J, with 20 bases between. The length of the CDR3 is 18 residues. The CDR3 DNA follows: TGTGCCAGCAGTACCGACTTAATCCCCGACTATAGCAATCAGCCCCAGCATTTT. Residues: CASSTDLIPDYSNQPQHF.

The V gene is TRBV19, the J gene TRBJ2-1, with 9 bases aligning to TRBD2. The CDR3 has 14 residues. Germline lookup yields CDR1 LNHDA and CDR2 SQIVND (reference sequence). The trim removed 3 bases at V and 8 bases at J, leaving 5 bases unmatched. The CDR3 reads CASSMTSGRYEQFF. In DNA, the CDR3 is TGTGCCAGTAGTATGACTAGCGGACGGTATGAGCAGTTCTTC.

The chain has TRBV6-1 and TRBJ2-1; D possibly corresponds to TRBD2 (5 bases). The CDR3 covers 14 residues. The V end lost 4 bases, the J end lost 3 bases, and 10 bases lay between the germline ends. Germline CDR1 is MNHNS and CDR2 is SASEGT. The CDR3 coding sequence is TGTGCCAGCAGTGTTCGGGAATACTACAATGAGCAGTTCTTC. Its translation is CASSVREYYNEQFF.

V usage is TRBV28 and J usage is TRBJ2-2; D is unresolved. This CDR3 is 16 amino acids long. Deletions cut 7 bases from V and 1 base from J, with 16 bases between. The germline CDR1 and CDR2 sequences are MDHEN and SYDVKM. The CDR3 sequence: CASTPYVGWNTGELFF. Written as DNA, the CDR3 is TGTGCCAGCACTCCCTATGTAGGATGGAACACCGGGGAGCTGTTTTTT.

The gene calls are TRBV5-1 and TRBJ2-7, with D unclear. V lost 1 base and J lost 2, with 13 bases in between. This CDR3 has 15 amino acids. Per germline, CDR1 SGHRS and CDR2 YFSETQ. The CDR3 reads CASSLWLDQTYEQYF. CDR3 bases: TGCGCCAGCAGCTTGTGGTTGGACCAAACCTACGAGCAGTACTTC.

CDR3 loop: CASSPGSVLGYTF. CDR3 coding DNA: TGTGCCAGTAGCCCCGGCAGCGTACTAGGCTACACCTTC. The J gene is TRBJ1-2, the V gene TRBV19; no clear D gene. The germline CDR1 and CDR2 sequences are LNHDA and SQIVND (reference sequence). The CDR3 sequence is 13 residues long. Trimming cost V 6 bases and J 8 bases, with 16 bases left between them.

The CDR3 is CASSRPLAGSYNEQFF. The CDR3, as DNA: TGTGCCAGCAGCCGCCCTTTAGCGGGATCCTACAATGAGCAGTTCTTC. The rearrangement links TRBV11-2 to TRBJ2-1; 8 nucleotides match TRBD2. The CDR3 is 16 amino acids. Germline assignment: CDR1 SGHAT and CDR2 FQNNGV. Germline trimming cut 5 bases from V and 1 base from J; bases unmatched to any gene: 7.

CDR3 protein: CSVGTRTSMNTEAFF. DNA for the CDR3: TGCAGCGTTGGGACTCGGACATCCATGAACACTGAAGCTTTCTTT. The V and J genes are TRBV29-1 and TRBJ1-1, with D possibly being TRBD1 (5 bases). The germline V and J ends were trimmed by 4 bases and 0 bases, with 15 bases remaining between them. This CDR3 region has 15 residues. CDR1 SQVTM and CDR2 ANQGSEA come from the germline V gene. The full variable domain, with the rest looked up from reference TRBV29-1 and TRBJ1-1, is SAVISQKPSRDICQRGTSLTIQCQVDSQVTMMFWYRQQPGQSLTLIATANQGSEATYESGFVIDKFPISRPNLTFSTLTVSNMSPEDSSIYLCSVGTRTSMNTEAFFGQGTRLTVV.

The J gene is TRBJ2-3, the V gene TRBV5-6; 7 nucleotides match TRBD1. This CDR3 region has 14 residues. Germline lookup yields CDR1 SGHDT and CDR2 YYEEEE. V dropped 2 bases and J dropped 3; count of bases not matched to a gene: 3. The CDR3 loop reads CASSFGTVTDTQYF. The DNA of the CDR3 is TGTGCCAGCAGCTTCGGGACAGTAACAGATACGCAGTATTTT.

This rearrangement joins TRBV7-3 to TRBJ2-1, with D perhaps TRBD1 or TRBD2 (5 bases each). This CDR3 comprises 12 residues. Germline CDR1 is SGHTA and CDR2 is FQGTGA. V was cut by 2 bases and J by 8 bases, with 7 bases left in between. CDR3 in DNA: TGTGCCAGCAGCTTAGGGGGTGATGAGCAGTTCTTC. Protein sequence: CASSLGGDEQFF.

The chain employs TRBV27 and TRBJ2-7; possible D gene TRBD2, 6 bases. CDR1 is MNHEY, CDR2 SMNVEV, per germline (reference sequence). The CDR3 contains 15 residues. V lost 2 bases and J 7 bases, leaving 18 bases between the germline ends. The CDR3 region is CASSLALGGAGEQYF. The CDR3 DNA sequence: TGTGCCAGCAGTTTAGCCCTCGGGGGAGCTGGGGAGCAGTACTTC.

This clone occurred a few times. This chain connects TRBV6-5 to TRBJ2-7; the D is unclear. The ends were cut back, 2 bases at V and 2 bases at J, with 1 base in the middle. Germline CDR1 MNHEY, CDR2 SVGAGI. CDR3 length equals 11 residues. CDR3 in DNA: TGTGCCAGCAGTTACGCCTACGAGCAGTACTTC. Its protein is CASSYAYEQYF.

The chain has TRBV9 and TRBJ1-2; no firm D call. The CDR3 has 15 amino acids. Germline V gene sequence: CDR1 SGDLS, CDR2 YYNGEE. Trimming left V 0 bases short and J 3 bases short, with 12 bases between. The CDR3 nucleotides are TGTGCCAGCAGCGTAGCTATTTCGGCAGACTATGGCTACACCTTC. Encoded protein: CASSVAISADYGYTF.

The rearrangement joins TRBV19 to TRBJ2-1; TRBD2 might be the D (5 bases). V lost 3 bases and J lost 1, with 10 bases in between. The V gene's germline CDR1 is LNHDA and CDR2 SQIVND (reference sequence). This CDR3 comprises 15 residues. The CDR3 spells CASSIGVWSYNEQFF. The CDR3 DNA reads TGTGCCAGTAGTATCGGGGTGTGGTCCTACAATGAGCAGTTCTTC.

The chain recombines TRBV14 with TRBJ1-2, with D possibly being TRBD1 (5 bases). CDR3 length: 13 residues. Trimming stripped 0 bases from V and 8 bases from J, with 10 bases between. Germline V gene lookup returns CDR1 SGHDN and CDR2 FVKESK. The CDR3 bases are TGTGCCAGCAGCCAAGATGGGGGGTACGGCTACACCTTC. Amino acids: CASSQDGGYGYTF.

This clone appeared a single time. The CDR3 nucleotides read TGTGCCAGCAGGGCGAATGCCTACAATGAGCAGTTCTTC. This translates into CASRANAYNEQFF. V is TRBV28 and J is TRBJ2-1; D is undetermined. Trimming pared 6 bases from V and 2 bases from J, leaving 8 bases between. There are 13 residues in the CDR3. The V gene's germline CDR1 is MDHEN and CDR2 SYDVKM.

The chain combines TRBV7-6 with TRBJ2-7; D is perhaps TRBD1 or TRBD2 (5 bases each). CDR3 size: 16 residues. The germline V gene has CDR1 SGHVS and CDR2 FNYEAQ. The V end was cut by 3 bases, the J end by 6 bases, with 21 bases between. The CDR3 coding sequence is TGTGCCAGCAGCTTGGCCCGGGGACGAAAGGGCTCCGAGCAGTACTTC. Translation: CASSLARGRKGSEQYF.

V gene TRBV6-5 combines with J gene TRBJ2-1, with 11 positions matching TRBD2. Germline CDR1 MNHEY, CDR2 SVGAGI. Unmatched junction bases numbered 5, after V lost 6 bases and J lost 4 bases. CDR3 length: 15 residues. CDR3 loop: CASRPGLAAYNEQFF. CDR3 sequence (DNA): TGTGCCAGCAGGCCGGGACTAGCGGCTTACAATGAGCAGTTCTTC.

The J gene is TRBJ1-1, the V gene TRBV4-2; D remains ambiguous. The CDR3 contains 12 residues. Per germline, CDR1 LGHNA and CDR2 YNFKEQ. V lost 1 base and J 7 bases, leaving 7 bases between the germline ends. CDR3 DNA sequence: TGTGCCAGCAGCCAAGGCCCGATTGAAGCTTTCTTT. This encodes CASSQGPIEAFF.

The V gene is TRBV2, the J gene TRBJ2-7; D is unresolved. Germline V gene sequence: CDR1 SNHLY, CDR2 FYNNEI. V was cut by 6 bases and J by 3 bases, with 6 bases left in between. The CDR3 totals 11 residues. For the CDR3, the DNA is TGTGCCAGCAGACGGAGCTACGAGCAGTACTTC. Translating gives CASRRSYEQYF.

This chain joins TRBV9 and TRBJ2-7; 7 bases agree with TRBD1. Per germline, CDR1 SGDLS and CDR2 YYNGEE. The CDR3 covers 14 residues. Trimming at V came to 4 bases and at J to 2 bases, leaving 6 bases not matched to a gene. The CDR3 bases are TGTGCCAGCAGCCATTCGGGACAGACCTACGAGCAGTACTTC. Translation: CASSHSGQTYEQYF.